The subject of this entry is one TCR beta chain. In the authors' workflow: The authors estimated nucleated cell counts from reference gene primer amplification. Produced via immunoSEQ multiplex PCR; TCRdb's table is partial and in-frame only. V, J and clone size are those of that table, while D and trimming were read from the DNA. The sample gives 200,000 to 250,000 clones, around 82% of which show up once; less than 6% is in the top ten. Per the germline V gene, CDR1 is ENHRY and CDR2 is SYGVKD. CDR3 length equals 14 residues. Trimming at V came to 6 bases and at J to 2 bases, leaving 6 bases not matched to a gene. This sample was taken from a study of blood T cell repertoires in COVID-19. Across the study: Material from acute and convalescent COVID-19 was sourced from the United States, Italy and Spain. T cells, B-cell-depleted T cells, or PBMCs supplied cDNA or gDNA.

The clonotype comes from a woman between 65 and 79 years old with acute or convalescent COVID-19. The sequencing sample was made of peripheral blood. The V gene is TRBV10-3, the J gene TRBJ1-2; TRBD1 matches at 7 bases. DNA for the CDR3: TGTGCCATCAGCCCCGGGACAGCGAACTATGGCTACACCTTC. Its translation: CAISPGTANYGYTF.